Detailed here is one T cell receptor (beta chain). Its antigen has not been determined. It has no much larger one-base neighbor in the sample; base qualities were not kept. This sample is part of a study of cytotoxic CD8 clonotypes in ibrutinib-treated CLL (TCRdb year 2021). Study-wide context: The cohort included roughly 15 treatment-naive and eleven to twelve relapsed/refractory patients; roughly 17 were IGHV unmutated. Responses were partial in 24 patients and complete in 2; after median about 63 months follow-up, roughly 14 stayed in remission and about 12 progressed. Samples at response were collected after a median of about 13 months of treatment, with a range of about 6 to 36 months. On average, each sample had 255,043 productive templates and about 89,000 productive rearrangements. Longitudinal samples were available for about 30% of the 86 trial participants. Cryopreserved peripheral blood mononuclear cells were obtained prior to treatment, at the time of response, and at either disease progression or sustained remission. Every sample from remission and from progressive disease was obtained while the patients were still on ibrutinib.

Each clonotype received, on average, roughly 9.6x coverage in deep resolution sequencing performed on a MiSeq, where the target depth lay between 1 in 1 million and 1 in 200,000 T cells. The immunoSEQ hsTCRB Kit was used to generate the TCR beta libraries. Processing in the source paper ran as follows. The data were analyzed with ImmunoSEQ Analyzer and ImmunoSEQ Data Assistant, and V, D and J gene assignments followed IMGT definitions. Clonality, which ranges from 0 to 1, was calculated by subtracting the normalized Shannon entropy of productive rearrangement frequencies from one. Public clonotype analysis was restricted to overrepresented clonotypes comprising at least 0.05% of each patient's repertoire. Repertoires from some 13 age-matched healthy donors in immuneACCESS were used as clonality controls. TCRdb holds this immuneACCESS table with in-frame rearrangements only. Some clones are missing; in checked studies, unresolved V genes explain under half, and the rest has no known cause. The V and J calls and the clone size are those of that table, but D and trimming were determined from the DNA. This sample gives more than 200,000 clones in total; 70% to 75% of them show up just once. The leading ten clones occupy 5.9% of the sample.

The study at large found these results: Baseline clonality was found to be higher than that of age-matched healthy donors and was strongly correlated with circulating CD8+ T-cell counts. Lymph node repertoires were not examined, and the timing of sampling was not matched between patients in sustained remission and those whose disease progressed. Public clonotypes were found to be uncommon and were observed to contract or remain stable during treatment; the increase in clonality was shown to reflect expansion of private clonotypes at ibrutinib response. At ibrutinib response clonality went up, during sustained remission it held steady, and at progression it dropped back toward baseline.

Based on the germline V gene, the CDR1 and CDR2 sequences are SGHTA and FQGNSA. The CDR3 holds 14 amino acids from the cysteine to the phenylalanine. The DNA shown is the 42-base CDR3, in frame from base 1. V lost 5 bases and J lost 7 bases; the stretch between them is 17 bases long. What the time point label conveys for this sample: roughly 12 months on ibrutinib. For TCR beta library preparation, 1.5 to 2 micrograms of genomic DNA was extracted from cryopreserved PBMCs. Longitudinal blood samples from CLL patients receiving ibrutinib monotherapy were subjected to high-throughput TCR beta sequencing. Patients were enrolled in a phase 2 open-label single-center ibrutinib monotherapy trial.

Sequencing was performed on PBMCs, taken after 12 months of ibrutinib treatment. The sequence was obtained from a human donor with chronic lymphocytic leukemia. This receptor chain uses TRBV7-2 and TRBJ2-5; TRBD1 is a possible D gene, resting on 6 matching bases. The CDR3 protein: CASSPGTSTGTQYF. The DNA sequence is TGTGCCAGCAGCCCCGGGACATCAACTGGGACCCAGTACTTC.